Each of the 11 T cell receptor beta chains below was sequenced from the same sample in a study of Graves' ophthalmopathy and Graves' hyperthyroidism. Amplified material comprised TCR beta CDR3 regions derived from RNA transcripts. Second-round multiplex PCR came after first-round RT-PCR with HTBI primers. From the multiplex PCR reads, TCRdb called clonotypes with MiXCR, one entry per CDR3 protein. This table has about 620,000 distinct CDR3 sequences, about 20% appearing once. The sequenced sample was peripheral blood. These receptors were taken from a woman aged 18-29 years with stable Graves' hyperthyroidism. Some clones in this sample may be carry-over from other donors' samples.

The chain employs TRBV6-5 and TRBJ1-1, with D maybe TRBD1 (5 bases). V lost 0 bases to trimming and J lost 9 bases, with 14 bases between them. Germline V gives CDR1 MNHEY, CDR2 SVGAGI. The CDR3 has 14 residues. The CDR3 sequence: CASSYSGPGGKAFF. The CDR3 bases are TGTGCCAGCAGTTACTCGGGGCCGGGAGGGAAAGCTTTCTTT.

Ten or more counts support this clonotype. The chain uses TRBV28 and TRBJ2-5; 9 bases align to TRBD1. Germline trimming cut 5 bases from V and 5 bases from J; bases unmatched to any gene: 6. Germline V gives CDR1 MDHEN, CDR2 SYDVKM. CDR3 length: 14 amino acids. CDR3 nucleotide sequence: TGTGCCAGCAGTAAATGGACAGGGGCTGAGACCCAGTACTTC. Encoded protein: CASSKWTGAETQYF.

This clonotype was detected ten times or more. The V gene is TRBV28, the J gene TRBJ1-6; 10 positions agree with TRBD1. Looked up from germline, CDR1 is MDHEN and CDR2 is SYDVKM. The CDR3 loop spans 16 amino acids. V lost 5 bases and J lost 2; bases outside the gene matches: 3. CDR3 sequence (DNA): TGTGCCAGCAGTCCCGGGACAGGGGCCTATAATTCACCCCTCCACTTT. This sequence encodes CASSPGTGAYNSPLHF.

The sample holds a few counts of this clonotype. One end of the junction does not line up with germline, which may come from a read error. The chain is built from TRBV28 and TRBJ1-6, with 7 nucleotides matching TRBD1. The germline gives CDR1 MDHEN, CDR2 SYDVKM. This CDR3 has 13 amino acids. CDR3 in amino acids: CASRGDRNSPLHF. The CDR3 coding sequence is TGCGCCAGCAGAGGGGACAGAAATTCACCCCTCCACTTT.

This clonotype was recorded at least ten times. This chain joins TRBV6-2 or TRBV6-3 and TRBJ2-2; D ambiguous. The germline V and J ends were trimmed by 2 bases and 5 bases, with 6 bases remaining between them. Germline V gives CDR1 MNHEY, CDR2 SVGEGT. This CDR3 region has 13 residues. CDR3 sequence (DNA): TGTGCCAGCAGTTACAAATGGACCGGGGAGCTGTTTTTT. The encoded protein is CASSYKWTGELFF.

Worth noting for this clonotype: One junction end does not reproduce the germline sequence, and a read error may be involved. This rearrangement joins TRBV29-1 to TRBJ2-2; tentative D call: TRBD1 (7 bases). From germline, CDR1 is SQVTM and CDR2 ANQGSEA. The CDR3 sequence is 14 residues long. CDR3 DNA sequence: TGCAGCGCCGTGGGGACAGCGGGTACCGGGGATCTGTTTTTT. This translates into CSAVGTAGTGDLFF.

This clonotype appeared many times. Since the CDR3 does not end with the conserved phenylalanine or tryptophan, this likely comes from a read error. V usage is TRBV4-1 and J usage is TRBJ2-5; weak D call: TRBD2 (6 bases). CDR3 length equals 15 residues. The germline CDR1 and CDR2 sequences are MGHRA and YSYEKL. Trimming left V 1 base short and J 5 bases short, with 14 bases between. CDR3 region: CASSQVIPGGETQYV. The CDR3 nucleotides are TGCGCCAGCAGCCAAGTTATCCCTGGGGGGGAGACCCAGTACGTC.

There are many counts of this clonotype. The chain recombines TRBV3-1 with TRBJ2-7; 7 bases are a match to TRBD1. The CDR3 runs to 14 residues. The V and J ends lost 5 bases and 4 bases, in that order; junction bases with no gene match: 8. CDR1 is LGHDT and CDR2 is YNNKEL in the germline V gene (reference sequence). CDR3 in DNA: TGTGCCAGCAGCACAACAGGGGTCGGGTACGAGCAGTACTTC. Amino acid sequence: CASSTTGVGYEQYF.

This clonotype was observed a handful of times. The CDR3 region has the DNA TGCAGCGTCCTGGGACAGGGGGCCGCGACCGGGGAGCTGTTTTTT. Its protein is CSVLGQGAATGELFF. The J gene is TRBJ2-2, the V gene TRBV29-1, with TRBD1 matching over 12 bases. Germline CDR1 is SQVTM and CDR2 is ANQGSEA. With V trimmed by 6 bases and J by 5 bases, 7 bases remained unmatched. This CDR3 has 15 amino acids.

There are many counts of this clonotype. The rearrangement links TRBV29-1 to TRBJ1-1; 8 bases are a match to TRBD1. V gave up 3 bases and J gave up 3 bases; unmatched junction bases: 3. The length of the CDR3 is 13 residues. Germline-derived CDR1 and CDR2 are SQVTM and ANQGSEA. CDR3 bases: TGCAGCGTTGACGAGACAGGGGACACTGAAGCTTTCTTT. It is translated as CSVDETGDTEAFF.

The rearrangement links TRBV20-1 to TRBJ1-1; no firm D call. This CDR3 comprises 12 residues. Deletions cut 6 bases from V and 4 bases from J, with 12 bases between. Germline CDR1 is DFQATT and CDR2 is SNEGSKA (reference sequence). The CDR3 DNA follows: TGCAGTGCGTCTCGGCGCAGCACTGAAGCTTTCTTT. It translates to CSASRRSTEAFF.